The entry that follows covers one TCR beta chain sequence. What this receptor recognizes is not known. No much larger clonotype is one base removed from it; base qualities were not supplied. The time point label of this sample denotes: persistent/refractory GD, antithyroid drugs over 5 years with positive TRAb. RNA was extracted from PBMCs in TRIzol for both TCR sequencing and RNA sequencing. The diagnosis of Graves' disease was made according to American Thyroid Association guidelines. The patients came from an endocrinology department in Xi'an, China. From each patient, 8 to 10 milliliters of peripheral blood was collected into an EDTA anticoagulant tube. Ficoll Paque Plus density gradient separation was used to isolate PBMCs, and no further T cell sorting was performed. An Agilent 2100 Bioanalyzer and agarose gel were used to check RNA quality, and a NanoDrop 2000 was used to measure RNA concentration.

This record belongs to a study of regulatory T cells in long-lasting Graves disease (dated by TCRdb to 2020 to 2022). Concerning the study at large: Persistent Graves' disease was defined as antithyroid drug treatment for over 5 years with persistently positive TSH receptor autoantibodies. A total of 35 or so samples were covered by TCR sequencing, comprising roughly 13 persistent and some 20 newly diagnosed Graves' disease patients. Patients with persistent Graves' disease were compared with patients with newly diagnosed Graves' disease using TCR sequencing and RNA sequencing of peripheral blood. Antithyroid drugs had been taken for about 10.3 years on average by persistent Graves' disease patients in the clinical cohort. The study was registered as a clinical trial and conducted in China. Results the study describes overall, beyond this receptor: Persistent patients shared more public clonotypes among themselves (2,741) than newly diagnosed patients did (more than 950). The study examined only peripheral blood because the primary lesion, thyroid tissue, could not be accessed. TRBV28, TRBJ1-2 and TRBJ2-5 were preferentially used in persistent disease, while TRBV20-1 and TRBJ2-1 were favored in newly diagnosed disease. Lower TCR Shannon entropy and fewer highly expanded clones were observed in persistent Graves' disease patients than in newly diagnosed patients, which suggested clonal expansion. The authors acknowledged the small sample size as a limitation that may reduce accuracy. Sequencing and analysis were limited to the TCR beta chain.

V loses 6 bases of germline sequence and J loses 7 bases, and the interval between the two ends is 18 bases. The germline V gene provides CDR1 MNHNS and CDR2 SASEGT. Inclusive of the bounding cysteine and phenylalanine, the CDR3 is 14 residues long. Kept here is only the CDR3 DNA, which spans 42 bases and is read in frame from base 1. Libraries were made using multiplex PCR. Reads for this sample came from an Illumina HiSeq 4000. TCR beta libraries were built with iRepertoire HTBI primers and Arm-PCR amplification of CDR3 regions. Before sequencing, the PCR products underwent gel purification. On the authors' methods: A total of some 60 TRBV and under 15 TRBJ segments were identified across samples and were used for gene usage analysis of CDR3 amino acid clonotypes. COPE and FqMerger were used to merge filtered high-quality paired reads into contigs. BLAST was used to align contigs to the IMGT TRBV, TRBD and TRBJ reference genes, and CDR3 was defined following IMGT. Highly expanded clones were defined as clonotypes with a frequency above 0.1%. Shannon entropy served as the measure of repertoire diversity, while the Gini coefficient captured V-J evenness. A clonotype found in more than one individual was treated as public. Clones were called with MiXCR by TCRdb after fastp trimmed the public reads at Q25, and only in-frame beta chains were retained. Rows matching on CDR3 protein sequence are summarized as one entry with the most common DNA and genes. TCRdb's processing, not the study's, gives the V and J calls here. This sample holds more than 650,000 distinct CDR3 sequences; 25% to 30% were observed only once. The leading ten clones occupy under 50% of the sample.

The source material was peripheral blood mononuclear cells (PBMCs), sampled when the disease was refractory, from a patient treated with antithyroid drugs. The chain employs TRBV6-1 and TRBJ2-5, with the D segment possibly TRBD1 or TRBD2, each aligning over 6 bases. This TCR came from a female donor with Graves disease. Here is the DNA: TGTGCCAGCAGCGCGGGACATCCGGAGGGGACCCAGTACTTC. This codes for CASSAGHPEGTQYF.